This T cell receptor (beta chain) is from a study of blood T cell repertoires in COVID-19. Libraries were prepared by immunoSEQ multiplex PCR; TCRdb keeps only in-frame clonotypes and omits some of them. The sample has 150,000 to 200,000 clones, approximately 80% seen once. The germline V gene encodes CDR1 ENHRY and CDR2 SYGVKD. V lost 6 bases, J lost 4 bases, and 3 bases stayed unmatched. The CDR3 has 13 residues. Sequenced material: peripheral blood. The receptor was derived from a woman of 80 years or more with COVID-19, enrolled during active disease. This sequence joins TRBV10-3 and TRBJ2-5; the match to TRBD1 covers 9 bases. The CDR3 nucleotides read TGTGCCATCAGCGAGGGACAGGGAGAGACCCAGTACTTC. It specifies CAISEGQGETQYF.